The 10 T cell receptor beta chains listed next were all sequenced from one sample in a study of shared clonotypes between healthy human individuals. Sequenced by immunoSEQ multiplex PCR; TCRdb stores in-frame clones only, minus some. Among 2,100,000 or so clones, 90% to 96% were seen once, and the ten largest hold less than 0.15%. Material: naive CD4+ T cells sorted from blood. Subset indicated: CD45RA+ positively selected. These receptors were obtained from a man between 18 and 35 years old in good health.

The chain is built from TRBV10-1 and TRBJ2-7; D is perhaps TRBD2 (5 bases). This CDR3 comprises 13 residues. Between the trimmed V and J ends, which lost 3 bases and 9 bases, there was a span of 15 bases. Per germline, CDR1 WNHNN and CDR2 SYGVQD (reference sequence). CDR3 amino acids: CASSDYSEALQYF. CDR3 DNA sequence: TGCGCCAGCAGTGACTATTCGGAGGCCCTGCAGTACTTC.

The chain has TRBV29-1 and TRBJ2-7; D unclear. Germline V lookup: CDR1 SQVTM, CDR2 ANQGSEA. The ends were cut back, 1 base at V and 4 bases at J, with 11 bases in the middle. This CDR3 comprises 13 residues. The CDR3 loop reads CSVEGQKKYEQYF. In DNA, the CDR3 is TGCAGCGTTGAAGGGCAGAAAAAATACGAGCAGTACTTC.

This sequence joins TRBV19 and TRBJ1-2; 12 nucleotides agree with TRBD1. CDR3 size: 16 residues. In germline, CDR1 is LNHDA, CDR2 SQIVND (reference sequence). V gave up 5 bases and J gave up 6 bases; unmatched junction bases: 10. CDR3 region: CASSSRRGQGANGYTF. The CDR3 DNA reads as TGTGCCAGTAGTTCCCGACGGGGACAGGGGGCGAATGGCTACACCTTC.

The V gene is TRBV5-6, the J gene TRBJ2-3; possibly TRBD2 for D (6 bases). V lost 1 base to trimming and J lost 0 bases, with 12 bases between them. The germline V gene encodes CDR1 SGHDT and CDR2 YYEEEE. The CDR3 loop spans 16 amino acids. DNA of the CDR3: TGTGCCAGCAGCTTGCTGATCGGGGGAAGCACAGATACGCAGTATTTT. Its translation: CASSLLIGGSTDTQYF.

The V call is TRBV27, the J call TRBJ1-6, with D tentatively TRBD1 (6 bases). This CDR3 has 14 residues. Germline V gene lookup returns CDR1 MNHEY and CDR2 SMNVEV (reference sequence). Trimming took off 3 bases at V and 6 bases at J, with 9 bases between the two ends. CDR3 amino acids: CASSFRGSNSPLHF. The CDR3 DNA is TGTGCCAGCAGTTTTAGGGGGAGTAATTCACCCCTCCACTTT.

The rearrangement joins TRBV18 to TRBJ2-7; D call uncertain. This CDR3 is 12 amino acids long. Germline V lookup: CDR1 KGHSH, CDR2 LQKENI. Deletions cut 6 bases from V and 2 bases from J, with 8 bases between. CDR3 sequence: CASSGSPYEQYF. In DNA, the CDR3 is TGTGCCAGCTCCGGGTCCCCCTACGAGCAGTACTTC.

The table lists this clone with a few counts. The chain couples TRBV29-1 to TRBJ1-1, with D possibly matching TRBD1 (6 bases). V lost 4 bases and J lost 4, with 16 bases in between. Germline CDR1 is SQVTM and CDR2 is ANQGSEA. CDR3 size: 14 residues. This CDR3 reads CSVGTSTGSTEAFF. The CDR3 nucleotides read TGCAGCGTTGGAACATCAACAGGGAGCACTGAAGCTTTCTTT. Looking up the rest from reference TRBV29-1 and TRBJ1-1 gives the full variable domain: SAVISQKPSRDICQRGTSLTIQCQVDSQVTMMFWYRQQPGQSLTLIATANQGSEATYESGFVIDKFPISRPNLTFSTLTVSNMSPEDSSIYLCSVGTSTGSTEAFFGQGTRLTVV.

The J gene is TRBJ2-1, the V gene TRBV6-5; D possibly matches TRBD1 or TRBD2 (5 bases each). Germline V gene data show CDR1 as MNHEY and CDR2 as SVGAGI. Trimming took off 7 bases at V and 4 bases at J, with 11 bases between the two ends. The length of the CDR3 is 13 residues. The CDR3 coding sequence is TGTGCCAGCAAACTAGACAGTTACAATGAGCAGTTCTTC. Amino acid sequence: CASKLDSYNEQFF.

V usage is TRBV2 and J usage is TRBJ1-1, with 8 bases lining up with TRBD1. The V and J ends lost 2 bases and 4 bases, in that order; junction bases with no gene match: 3. This CDR3 is built from 14 residues. Germline CDR1 reads SNHLY; CDR2 reads FYNNEI. The CDR3 sequence is CASSEQGAITEAFF. The DNA of the CDR3 is TGTGCCAGCAGTGAACAGGGGGCGATCACTGAAGCTTTCTTT.

This clone was seen once. The CDR3, as DNA: TGTGCCAGCAGGCGCGGGCCGGGACAGGGGAACACTGAAGCTTTCTTT. Amino acid sequence: CASRRGPGQGNTEAFF. The V gene is TRBV5-5, the J gene TRBJ1-1; 9 bases are a match to TRBD1. J lost 1 base, V lost 5 bases, and 9 bases had no gene match. The CDR3 loop spans 16 amino acids. The germline CDR1 and CDR2 sequences are SGHKS and YYEKEE (reference sequence).